Listed below are T cell receptor beta chains from one sample, sequenced in a study of radiotherapy plus CTLA-4 blockade in lung cancer. Repertoires were generated with immunoSEQ multiplex PCR, while TCRdb's copy carries only in-frame clones and drops some. Of tens of thousands of clones in the sample, approximately 83% are singletons; the top ten hold 2% to 2.5%. Source: peripheral blood, taken from a patient treated with radiotherapy plus ipilimumab. The source is a human donor with non-small cell lung cancer who had a partial response to radiotherapy plus ipilimumab. Both conserved end residues are part of each CDR3. The D gene is left open where the match is weak. Some rows have no size entry. The others give once, few or many, or a class for an expanded clone.

TRBD2	TRBV19	.	16	TRBJ2-1	TGTGCCAGTAGTATAGACCTCACCGGACTAGGTGGTGAGCAGTTCTTC	CASSIDLTGLGGEQFF
.	TRBV5-1	.	15	TRBJ2-2	TGCGCCAGCAGCCGTTGGGCTCGAGGGAACGGGGAGCTGTTTTTT	CASSRWARGNGELFF
.	TRBV4-2	.	18	TRBJ1-5	TGTGCCAGCACCATGGACGGGGGAGGCCCCGATAGCAATCAGCCCCAGCATTTT	CASTMDGGGPDSNQPQHF
.	TRBV30	.	13	TRBJ1-1	TGTGCCTGGAGTGGGGCTATGAACACTGAAGCTTTCTTT	CAWSGAMNTEAFF
TRBD1	TRBV18	.	14	TRBJ1-4	TGTGCCAGCTCACCGGGACAGGGAAGTGAAAAACTGTTTTTT	CASSPGQGSEKLFF
.	TRBV23-1	once	16	TRBJ2-7	TGCGCCAGCAGTCCGACGGGACTTCTGTTATGCTACGAGCAGTACTTC	CASSPTGLLLCYEQYF
TRBD2	TRBV28	.	13	TRBJ2-5	TGTGCCAGCCGGGGACTAGCGGAAGAGACCCAGTACTTC	CASRGLAEETQYF
.	TRBV29-1	.	14	TRBJ2-7	TGCAGCGTTGAACCGCAGGGGAGAACCTACGAGCAGTACTTC	CSVEPQGRTYEQYF
TRBD1	TRBV7-9	.	16	TRBJ2-2	TGTGCCAGCAGCTCTCCGGGACAGGGGGTCACCGGGGAGCTGTTTTTT	CASSSPGQGVTGELFF
.	TRBV5-1	.	16	TRBJ2-1	TGCGCCAGCAGCTTGGAGGGGGGGACCCGTTACAATGAGCAGTTCTTC	CASSLEGGTRYNEQFF
.	TRBV20-1	once	11	TRBJ1-2	TGCAGTGCTAGACCAGGGTATGGCTACACCTTC	CSARPGYGYTF
.	TRBV28	.	12	TRBJ2-5	TGTGCCAGCAAGTACAGGCAAGAGACCCAGTACTTC	CASKYRQETQYF
.	TRBV29-1	.	11	TRBJ1-2	TGCAGCGTTAGGGAGTCCGGTGGCTACACCTTC	CSVRESGGYTF
.	TRBV2	.	15	TRBJ1-5	TGTGCCAGCAGTGAAGTGCAGGGCCGGGGGCAGCCCCAGCATTTT	CASSEVQGRGQPQHF
.	TRBV7-2	.	18	TRBJ2-4	TGTGCCAGCAGCTATATCGGGGGAGCTTCATCGGCCAAAAACATTCAGTACTTC	CASSYIGGASSAKNIQYF
.	TRBV7-9	.	13	TRBJ2-3	TGTGCCAGCAGCTTCGACAACACAGATACGCAGTATTTT	CASSFDNTDTQYF
TRBD1	TRBV7-6	.	21	TRBJ2-6	TGTGCCAGCAGCAGACCGACGACCCGGGACAGGGGTTTATCTGGGGCCAACGTCCTGACTTTC	CASSRPTTRDRGLSGANVLTF
.	TRBV15	.	15	TRBJ2-3	TGTGCCACCAGCAGACTAAATCTTCCGGCAGATACGCAGTATTTT	CATSRLNLPADTQYF
.	TRBV7-2	.	13	TRBJ2-5	TGTGCCAGCAGCCAGACATTTCAAGAGACCCAGTACTTC	CASSQTFQETQYF
.	TRBV5-6	few	11	TRBJ2-5	TGTGCCAGCATCCAACAAGAGACCCAGTACTTC	CASIQQETQYF
.	TRBV6-1	.	14	TRBJ1-5	TGTGCCAGCAATGAGACACCAGCAGTTCAGCCCCAGCATTTT	CASNETPAVQPQHF
.	TRBV27	.	11	TRBJ2-3	TGTGCCAGCAGTCTAGGCGATACGCAGTATTTT	CASSLGDTQYF
.	TRBV7-9	few	12	TRBJ2-1	TGTGCCAGCAGCTTATCTGTGAATGAGCAGTTCTTC	CASSLSVNEQFF
.	TRBV5-1	.	15	TRBJ2-2	TGCGCCAGCAGCTTGGAAGGGCAGGGGCCCGGGGAGCTGTTTTTT	CASSLEGQGPGELFF
TRBD2	TRBV28	.	14	TRBJ2-2	TGTGCCGGCAGTGCCACTAGCGTTGGCGGGGAGCTGTTTTTT	CAGSATSVGGELFF
.	TRBV29-1	.	12	TRBJ1-1	TGCAGCGTTAAGACGGGGGGCACTGAAGCTTTCTTT	CSVKTGGTEAFF
TRBD2	TRBV7-8	.	18	TRBJ2-1	TGTGCCAGCAGCTTAGCAGGCCGTGACGGGAGGAGGGACAATGAGCAGTTCTTC	CASSLAGRDGRRDNEQFF
.	TRBV9	once	16	TRBJ2-5	TGTGCCAGCAGCGTGGGTGACTCAGGGTTTTGGGAGACCCAGTACTTC	CASSVGDSGFWETQYF
.	TRBV4-2	.	17	TRBJ1-1	TGTGCCAGCAGCCAAGATCTGTTGACAGCGCTGAACACTGAAGCTTTCTTT	CASSQDLLTALNTEAFF
TRBD2	TRBV5-1	.	14	TRBJ2-7	TGCGCCAGCAGCTCCGGGACCCGGGGAGGGGAGCAGTACTTC	CASSSGTRGGEQYF
.	TRBV19	.	16	TRBJ1-1	TGTGCCAGTAAACCAGGACATACATCGGGGGACACTGAAGCTTTCTTT	CASKPGHTSGDTEAFF